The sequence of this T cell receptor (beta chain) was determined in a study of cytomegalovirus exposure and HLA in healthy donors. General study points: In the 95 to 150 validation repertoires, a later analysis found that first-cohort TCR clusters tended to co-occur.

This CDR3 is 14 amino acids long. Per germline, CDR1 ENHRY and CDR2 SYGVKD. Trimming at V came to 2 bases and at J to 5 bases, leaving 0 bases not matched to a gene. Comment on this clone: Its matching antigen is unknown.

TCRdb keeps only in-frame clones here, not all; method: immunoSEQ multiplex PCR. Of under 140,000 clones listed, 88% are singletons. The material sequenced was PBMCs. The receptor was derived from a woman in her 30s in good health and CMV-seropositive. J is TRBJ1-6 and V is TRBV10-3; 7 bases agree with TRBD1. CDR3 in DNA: TGTGCCATCAGTGAGGGACAGGATAATTCACCCCTCCACTTT. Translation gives CAISEGQDNSPLHF.